The clone carrying this TCR beta chain was observed many times. What it binds is unknown. Using its own MiXCR run on the 5' RACE reads, TCRdb lists one record per CDR3 protein. Among roughly 120,000 distinct CDR3 sequences listed, under 8% were seen once. The sample is drawn from a study of T cells after yellow fever vaccination. Broader study findings: After the booster, around 95% of CD4 and about 90% of CD8 primary-response clones were re-detected. The presence of abundant clonotypes contaminating from the bulk population was possible in FACS-sorted repertoires.

This CDR3 is built from 14 residues. J gave up 8 bases and V 7 bases, and 9 bases lay outside the gene matches. This TCR derives from a man aged 18-30 years who received the YFV17D yellow fever vaccine. The chain carries TRBV12-3 or TRBV12-4 and TRBJ1-1; 11 bases line up with TRBD1. The material was CD4+ T cells sorted from PBMCs, obtained 10 days after the first yellow fever vaccination. Here the CDR3 DNA reads TGTGCCAGCATTCGGACAGGGGGCTGGACGGAAGCTTTCTTT. It translates to CASIRTGGWTEAFF.